A selection of T cell receptor beta chains follows, all from one sample in a study of vaccination effects on CD4 cells after COVID-19. What these receptors recognize is not known. TCRdb keeps only in-frame clones here, not all; method: immunoSEQ multiplex PCR. The table lists approximately 13,000 clones, around 76% of them singletons. Sequenced material: CD4+ T cells from PBMCs cultured with HCoV-229E spike peptides, taken before COVID-19 vaccination. The receptors were gathered from a human donor who received a COVID-19 vaccine. The CDR3 runs from the conserved cysteine through the conserved F or W. D genes are given only for firm matches. A row's size may be missing; if present it is once, few, many or a size class.

v_gene: TRBV7-2; d_gene: NA; abundance: NA; j_gene: TRBJ1-3; CDR3aa: CASRKDSAGNTIYF; CDR3nt: TGTGCCAGCAGAAAGGACAGCGCTGGAAACACCATATATTTT
v_gene: TRBV6-5; d_gene: NA; abundance: NA; j_gene: TRBJ1-1; CDR3aa: CASSRGGGLNTEAFF; CDR3nt: TGTGCCAGCAGCAGAGGTGGGGGGCTGAACACTGAAGCTTTCTTT
v_gene: TRBV15; d_gene: NA; abundance: NA; j_gene: TRBJ2-7; CDR3aa: CATSRRQGGYEQYF; CDR3nt: TGTGCCACCAGCAGGAGGCAGGGGGGATACGAGCAGTACTTC
v_gene: TRBV18; d_gene: NA; abundance: NA; j_gene: TRBJ1-1; CDR3aa: CASSPWTPNTEAFF; CDR3nt: TGTGCCAGCTCACCTTGGACTCCTAACACTGAAGCTTTCTTT
v_gene: TRBV15; d_gene: TRBD1; abundance: NA; j_gene: TRBJ2-7; CDR3aa: CATSRDRGPYEQYF; CDR3nt: TGTGCCACCAGCAGGGACAGGGGACCCTACGAGCAGTACTTC
v_gene: TRBV7-2; d_gene: TRBD1; abundance: few; j_gene: TRBJ1-2; CDR3aa: CASSSLTLRIPGQGFVDTF; CDR3nt: TGTGCCAGCAGCTCCTTAACCCTAAGAATTCCGGGACAGGGGTTTGTAGACACCTTC
v_gene: TRBV7-2; d_gene: NA; abundance: NA; j_gene: TRBJ2-7; CDR3aa: CASSLMGAAYEQYF; CDR3nt: TGTGCCAGCAGCTTAATGGGGGCCGCCTACGAGCAGTACTTC
v_gene: TRBV4-2; d_gene: NA; abundance: NA; j_gene: TRBJ1-6; CDR3aa: CASSQDPAVGNSPLHF; CDR3nt: TGTGCCAGCAGCCAAGATCCGGCAGTTGGGAATTCACCCCTCCACTTT
v_gene: TRBV18; d_gene: NA; abundance: NA; j_gene: TRBJ1-1; CDR3aa: CASSPGGITEAFF; CDR3nt: TGTGCCAGCTCACCGGGGGGAATTACTGAAGCTTTCTTT
v_gene: TRBV5-1; d_gene: NA; abundance: NA; j_gene: TRBJ2-7; CDR3aa: CASSLVGEAYEQYF; CDR3nt: TGCGCCAGCAGCTTGGTTGGGGAAGCCTACGAGCAGTACTTC
v_gene: TRBV19; d_gene: NA; abundance: few; j_gene: TRBJ2-2; CDR3aa: CASSEGGTGELFF; CDR3nt: TGTGCCAGTAGTGAGGGTGGCACCGGGGAGCTGTTTTTT
v_gene: TRBV2; d_gene: NA; abundance: NA; j_gene: TRBJ2-3; CDR3aa: CASSGGGPYTDTQYF; CDR3nt: TGTGCCAGCAGTGGGGGGGGGCCTTACACAGATACGCAGTATTTT
v_gene: TRBV7-9; d_gene: NA; abundance: few; j_gene: TRBJ1-3; CDR3aa: CASSLGLEGVSGNTIYF; CDR3nt: TGTGCCAGCAGCTTAGGTCTAGAGGGAGTCTCTGGAAACACCATATATTTT
v_gene: TRBV9; d_gene: TRBD1; abundance: few; j_gene: TRBJ1-1; CDR3aa: CASSGGTGGLNTEAFF; CDR3nt: TGTGCCAGCAGCGGGGGGACAGGGGGATTAAACACTGAAGCTTTCTTT
v_gene: TRBV7-2; d_gene: NA; abundance: NA; j_gene: TRBJ2-7; CDR3aa: CASSLGTTLLPSYEQYF; CDR3nt: TGTGCCAGCAGCTTAGGGACAACTTTACTTCCCTCCTACGAGCAGTACTTC
v_gene: TRBV6-1; d_gene: NA; abundance: NA; j_gene: TRBJ2-2; CDR3aa: CASSEGVAANTGELFF; CDR3nt: TGTGCCAGCAGTGAAGGGGTAGCGGCAAACACCGGGGAGCTGTTTTTT
v_gene: TRBV5-5; d_gene: NA; abundance: NA; j_gene: TRBJ2-5; CDR3aa: CASSSPGTVETQYF; CDR3nt: TGTGCCAGCAGCTCCCCCGGAACCGTAGAGACCCAGTACTTC
v_gene: TRBV7-8; d_gene: TRBD2; abundance: NA; j_gene: TRBJ2-2; CDR3aa: CASSFYSGGNTGELFF; CDR3nt: TGTGCCAGCAGCTTTTATAGCGGGGGTAACACCGGGGAGCTGTTTTTT
v_gene: TRBV6-4; d_gene: TRBD2; abundance: NA; j_gene: TRBJ2-1; CDR3aa: CASSPSPLAGGEQFF; CDR3nt: TGTGCCAGCAGTCCTTCACCACTAGCGGGGGGCGAGCAGTTCTTC
v_gene: TRBV30; d_gene: TRBD1; abundance: NA; j_gene: TRBJ1-2; CDR3aa: CAWSAPRGLGYGYTF; CDR3nt: TGTGCCTGGAGTGCACCCAGGGGGCTGGGCTATGGCTACACCTTC
v_gene: TRBV29-1; d_gene: NA; abundance: NA; j_gene: TRBJ1-3; CDR3aa: CSVIWSRDYSGNTIYF; CDR3nt: TGCAGCGTGATTTGGAGCCGGGACTACTCTGGAAACACCATATATTTT
v_gene: TRBV20-1; d_gene: TRBD1; abundance: NA; j_gene: TRBJ2-1; CDR3aa: CSASRTGVSYNEQFF; CDR3nt: TGCAGTGCTAGTCGGACAGGGGTATCCTACAATGAGCAGTTCTTC
v_gene: TRBV5-5; d_gene: NA; abundance: NA; j_gene: TRBJ1-2; CDR3aa: CASDSTVQVGSYTF; CDR3nt: TGTGCCAGCGACTCGACCGTACAGGTCGGGAGCTACACCTTC
v_gene: TRBV28; d_gene: NA; abundance: NA; j_gene: TRBJ2-7; CDR3aa: CASSPPGPATYEQYF; CDR3nt: TGTGCCAGCAGTCCCCCGGGACCTGCTACCTACGAGCAGTACTTC
v_gene: TRBV15; d_gene: TRBD1; abundance: few; j_gene: TRBJ2-1; CDR3aa: CATSSSTGAIRQFF; CDR3nt: TGTGCCACCAGCAGTTCCACAGGGGCAATAAGGCAGTTCTTC
v_gene: TRBV6-1; d_gene: NA; abundance: few; j_gene: TRBJ1-5; CDR3aa: CASSEGDGLNQPQHF; CDR3nt: TGTGCCAGCAGTGAAGGGGACGGACTCAATCAGCCCCAGCATTTT
v_gene: TRBV7-3; d_gene: NA; abundance: NA; j_gene: TRBJ2-3; CDR3aa: CASSQFGWGDTQYF; CDR3nt: TGTGCCAGCAGTCAATTCGGCTGGGGCGATACGCAGTATTTT
v_gene: TRBV9; d_gene: TRBD1; abundance: NA; j_gene: TRBJ2-1; CDR3aa: CASSLAPGGPYNEQFF; CDR3nt: TGTGCCAGCAGCTTGGCCCCAGGGGGCCCCTACAATGAGCAGTTCTTC
v_gene: TRBV27; d_gene: NA; abundance: NA; j_gene: TRBJ2-1; CDR3aa: CASSFTYNEQFF; CDR3nt: TGTGCCAGCAGTTTTACGTACAATGAGCAGTTCTTC
v_gene: TRBV7-2; d_gene: NA; abundance: NA; j_gene: TRBJ1-6; CDR3aa: CASSLYNSPLHF; CDR3nt: TGTGCCAGCAGCTTATATAATTCACCCCTCCACTTT
v_gene: TRBV12-3/TRBV12-4; d_gene: NA; abundance: NA; j_gene: TRBJ2-7; CDR3aa: CASSLSVYEQYF; CDR3nt: TGTGCCAGCAGTTTATCTGTGTACGAGCAGTACTTC
v_gene: TRBV2; d_gene: TRBD1; abundance: NA; j_gene: TRBJ1-3; CDR3aa: CASHSGGLSGNTIYF; CDR3nt: TGTGCCAGCCATTCAGGGGGCCTAAGTGGAAACACCATATATTTT
v_gene: TRBV7-6; d_gene: NA; abundance: NA; j_gene: TRBJ1-5; CDR3aa: CASSLQGGQPQHF; CDR3nt: TGTGCCAGCAGCTTACAAGGAGGTCAGCCCCAGCATTTT
v_gene: TRBV29-1; d_gene: TRBD1; abundance: NA; j_gene: TRBJ2-5; CDR3aa: CSVGDSLLQETQYF; CDR3nt: TGCAGCGTTGGGGACAGCTTGCTCCAAGAGACCCAGTACTTC
v_gene: TRBV28; d_gene: NA; abundance: NA; j_gene: TRBJ1-2; CDR3aa: CASSLEGSYGYTF; CDR3nt: TGTGCCAGCAGTTTAGAGGGGAGCTATGGCTACACCTTC
v_gene: TRBV2; d_gene: NA; abundance: NA; j_gene: TRBJ2-3; CDR3aa: CASSEGGAGTDTQYF; CDR3nt: TGTGCCAGCAGTGAAGGGGGGGCCGGGACAGATACGCAGTATTTT
v_gene: TRBV11-2; d_gene: NA; abundance: NA; j_gene: TRBJ2-6; CDR3aa: CASRAPTGSGANVLTF; CDR3nt: TGTGCCAGCAGAGCCCCAACAGGGTCTGGGGCCAACGTCCTGACTTTC
v_gene: TRBV6-5; d_gene: NA; abundance: once; j_gene: TRBJ1-5; CDR3aa: CATRQGNQPQHF; CDR3nt: TGTGCCACACGACAGGGCAATCAGCCCCAGCATTTT
v_gene: TRBV7-2; d_gene: TRBD1; abundance: NA; j_gene: TRBJ1-2; CDR3aa: CASSSRTGAKGYTF; CDR3nt: TGTGCCAGCAGCTCCCGGACAGGCGCGAAGGGCTACACCTTC
v_gene: TRBV2; d_gene: NA; abundance: NA; j_gene: TRBJ2-1; CDR3aa: CASSRQHYNEQFF; CDR3nt: TGTGCCAGCAGTCGACAGCACTACAATGAGCAGTTCTTC
v_gene: TRBV5-6; d_gene: NA; abundance: NA; j_gene: TRBJ1-1; CDR3aa: CASSGPTNTEAFF; CDR3nt: TGTGCCAGCAGCGGACCGACGAACACTGAAGCTTTCTTT
v_gene: TRBV7-8; d_gene: NA; abundance: NA; j_gene: TRBJ1-6; CDR3aa: CASSPWEHDNSPLHF; CDR3nt: TGTGCCAGCAGCCCGTGGGAGCACGATAATTCACCCCTCCACTTT
v_gene: TRBV7-2; d_gene: NA; abundance: NA; j_gene: TRBJ2-7; CDR3aa: CASSFGGPYEQYF; CDR3nt: TGTGCCAGCAGCTTCGGGGGGCCCTACGAGCAGTACTTC
v_gene: TRBV18; d_gene: NA; abundance: NA; j_gene: TRBJ1-3; CDR3aa: CASSPQQQGGSGNTIYF; CDR3nt: TGTGCCAGCTCACCACAACAGCAGGGCGGTTCTGGAAACACCATATATTTT
v_gene: TRBV5-5; d_gene: NA; abundance: NA; j_gene: TRBJ2-7; CDR3aa: CASSVGAGDPAYEQYF; CDR3nt: TGTGCCAGCAGCGTGGGGGCAGGGGACCCAGCCTACGAGCAGTACTTC
v_gene: TRBV4-1; d_gene: NA; abundance: few; j_gene: TRBJ2-7; CDR3aa: CASSRGFTGYSYEQYF; CDR3nt: TGCGCCAGCAGCCGGGGATTCACAGGTTACTCCTACGAGCAGTACTTC
v_gene: TRBV28; d_gene: TRBD1; abundance: NA; j_gene: TRBJ1-2; CDR3aa: CASNGQGAGYTF; CDR3nt: TGTGCCAGCAACGGACAGGGGGCTGGCTACACCTTC
v_gene: TRBV29-1; d_gene: TRBD1; abundance: NA; j_gene: TRBJ2-3; CDR3aa: CSVGDRPDTQYF; CDR3nt: TGCAGCGTTGGGGACAGGCCAGATACGCAGTATTTT
v_gene: TRBV30; d_gene: NA; abundance: few; j_gene: TRBJ1-2; CDR3aa: CAWSAGKLTF; CDR3nt: TGTGCCTGGAGTGCAGGGAAGCTCACCTTC
v_gene: TRBV12-5; d_gene: NA; abundance: once; j_gene: TRBJ1-2; CDR3aa: CASGLATRYGWGYTF; CDR3nt: TGTGCTAGTGGTTTGGCGACAAGATATGGTTGGGGCTACACCTTC
v_gene: TRBV2; d_gene: NA; abundance: NA; j_gene: TRBJ2-7; CDR3aa: CASMRDSSYEQYF; CDR3nt: TGTGCCAGCATGCGGGATAGCTCCTACGAGCAGTACTTC